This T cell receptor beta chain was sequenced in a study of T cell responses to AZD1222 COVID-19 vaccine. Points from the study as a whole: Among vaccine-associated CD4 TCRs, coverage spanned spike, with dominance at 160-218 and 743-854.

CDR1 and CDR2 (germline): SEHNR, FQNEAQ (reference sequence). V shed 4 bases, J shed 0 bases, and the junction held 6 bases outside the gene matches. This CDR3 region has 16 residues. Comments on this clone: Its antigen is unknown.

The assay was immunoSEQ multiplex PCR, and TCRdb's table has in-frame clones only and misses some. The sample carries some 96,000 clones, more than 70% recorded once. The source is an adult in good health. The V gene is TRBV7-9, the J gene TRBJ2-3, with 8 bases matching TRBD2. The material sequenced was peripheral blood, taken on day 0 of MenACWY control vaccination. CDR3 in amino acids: CASSSRLAGSTDTQYF. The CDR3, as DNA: TGTGCCAGCAGCTCGCGGCTAGCGGGTAGCACAGATACGCAGTATTTT.